What follows is one TCR beta chain and its context. This clonotype came up a few times. The target of this receptor is not known. No per-base quality is available; no much larger clone lies one base away. CDR1 and CDR2 are read off the germline V gene as KGHDR and SFDVKD. CDR3 length: 15 amino acids, cysteine to phenylalanine. The sequence is cut down to CDR3 DNA, 45 bases in frame from base 1. Trimmed from V: 3 bases; trimmed from J: 6 bases; junction bases lacking a gene match: 6. TCRdb lists the instrument as Illumina HiSeq 2500. TCR beta libraries were prepared by quantitative 5'-RACE with molecular barcodes. The authors processed their data as follows. A new computational method, built on a probabilistic model of VDJ rearrangement, was used to identify disease-linked TCR variants. TCRdb trimmed public reads at Q25 via fastp, called clones via MiXCR and kept in-frame beta chains. Each entry merges the rows of one CDR3 protein and shows their most common DNA and genes. It is TCRdb's table, rather than the study itself, that gives the V and J calls and clone size. The sample table holds 390,000 or so distinct CDR3 sequences, of which 20% to 25% were seen once. The ten largest clonotypes hold roughly a sixth of the sample.

The data stem from a study of CD8 T cells in ankylosing spondylitis (TCRdb year 2017). For the study in its entirety: The study set out to find disease-linked TCR variants by profiling T cell receptor beta repertoires in ankylosing spondylitis patients and healthy donors. In total, the full study cohort was made up of nearly 110 healthy donors and about two dozen ankylosing spondylitis patients. Peripheral blood was sampled, and synovial fluid was also collected from ankylosing spondylitis patients.

Paper-wide results and their limitations: Some TCR beta motif variants had previously been reported in synovial fluid and blood of reactive arthritis patients, which suggested common disease-initiation mechanisms. The disease-linked clones were reported as significantly enriched in matched synovial fluid samples from ankylosing spondylitis patients. A CD8+ phenotype was shown by the disease-linked clones, which were found at relatively low frequencies in peripheral blood. Blood from ankylosing spondylitis patients appeared to be characterized by a TCR beta motif composed of under 10 highly homologous amino acid variants.

Sequencing used blood, either unsorted or a sorted T cell fraction (not recorded which). The chain joins TRBV24-1 to TRBJ2-1; 8 middle bases align to TRBD1. The clonotype was recovered from a male donor with ankylosing spondylitis. The DNA sequence is TGTGCCACCAGTGATCCCGGGACAGGAGTCAATGAGCAGTTCTTC. It translates to CATSDPGTGVNEQFF.